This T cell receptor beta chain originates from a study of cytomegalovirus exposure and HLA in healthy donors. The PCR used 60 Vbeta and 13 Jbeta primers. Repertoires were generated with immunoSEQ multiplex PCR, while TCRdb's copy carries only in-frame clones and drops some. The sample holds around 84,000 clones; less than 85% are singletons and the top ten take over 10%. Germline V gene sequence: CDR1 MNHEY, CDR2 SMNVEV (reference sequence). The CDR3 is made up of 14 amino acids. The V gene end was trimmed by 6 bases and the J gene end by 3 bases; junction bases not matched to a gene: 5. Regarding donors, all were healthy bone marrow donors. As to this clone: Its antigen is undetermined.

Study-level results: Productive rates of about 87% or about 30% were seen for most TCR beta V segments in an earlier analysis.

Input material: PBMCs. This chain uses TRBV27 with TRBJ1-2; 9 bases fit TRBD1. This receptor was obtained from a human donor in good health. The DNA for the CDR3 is TGTGCCAGCAGCCGGACAGGGGCCCACTATGGCTACACCTTC. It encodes CASSRTGAHYGYTF.